This TCR beta chain came from a study of cytomegalovirus exposure and HLA in healthy donors. Study-level results: Among the most significant clusters, several appeared linked to common viral pathogens in a later analysis. The analysis excluded some indistinguishable V segments, including TRBV6-2 and TRBV6-3.

PCR employed 60 Vbeta and 13 Jbeta primers. TCRdb's table, derived via immunoSEQ multiplex PCR, lists solely in-frame clones and lacks some. The table shows 65,000 to 75,000 clones, with around 77% occurring only once. In the case of this clone: Its target is not known.

Germline values: CDR1 MNHNS, CDR2 SASEGT. V was pared by 6 bases and J by 0 bases, with 5 bases of the junction left unmatched. The CDR3 is made up of 14 amino acids. The sequence came from a man aged 50-59 years in good health and CMV-seronegative. This rearrangement joins TRBV6-1 to TRBJ2-7, with 7 nucleotides matching TRBD1. The sequenced material came from PBMCs. In DNA, the CDR3 is TGTGCCAGCAGCTCGGACAGGACCTCCTACGAGCAGTACTTC. Protein product: CASSSDRTSYEQYF.